This record covers a single T cell receptor beta chain. The antigen is not known. This entry comes from a study of CD4+ T cells in melanoma. General observations from the study: Neoantigen-specific CD4+ T cells in melanoma reportedly had diverse differentiation states. A reported correlation linked neoantigen-specific CD4+ T cells to CD8+, macrophage and B cell function.

Between the trimmed V and J ends, which lost 1 base and 4 bases, there was a span of 5 bases. Germline CDR1 is LGHNA and CDR2 is YNFKEQ. This CDR3 has 12 amino acids. TCRdb's copy holds only in-frame clones and misses some; the assay was immunoSEQ multiplex PCR. Here the sample spans about 3,700 clones, more than 70% being singletons. Specimen: tumor tissue. The TCR comes from a human donor with melanoma. The gene calls are TRBV4-2 and TRBJ2-7, with D unclear. CDR3 nucleotide sequence: TGTGCCAGCAGCCAAGGGGAATACGAGCAGTACTTC. Protein product: CASSQGEYEQYF.